These 14 T cell receptor beta chains came from one sample sequenced in a study of OX40 agonist ivuxolimab in advanced cancers. Profiling relied on immunoSEQ multiplex PCR, and the TCRdb table lists in-frame clones only, not all of them. Of some 130,000 clones listed, approximately 90% are singletons. Source: CD4+ or CD8+ T cells sorted from blood, taken in a trial of the OX40 agonist ivuxolimab. These TCRs come from an adult with an advanced solid tumor such as melanoma, head and neck, liver or kidney cancer.

CDR3 nucleotides: TGTGCCAGCTCGCCTAATCAGGGGGCGGCTAATGAAAAACTGTTTTTT. Its protein product is CASSPNQGAANEKLFF. The V call is TRBV18, the J call TRBJ1-4; 8 positions match TRBD1. Germline CDR1 reads KGHSH; CDR2 reads LQKENI. The V gene end was trimmed by 6 bases and the J gene end by 3 bases; junction bases not matched to a gene: 9. The length of the CDR3 is 16 residues.

This chain's CDR3 is CASSLRVENTEAFF. For the CDR3, the DNA is TGTGCCAGCAGCTTAAGGGTAGAGAACACTGAAGCTTTCTTT. The rearrangement joins TRBV7-2 to TRBJ1-1; D is uncertain. Germline CDR1 SGHTA, CDR2 FQGNSA. The ends were cut back, 2 bases at V and 1 base at J, with 8 bases in the middle. The CDR3 length is 14 residues.

The J gene is TRBJ2-5, the V gene TRBV7-9; no firm D call. TRBJ2-7 explains the end of the DNA better; the J call may be wrong. CDR1 is SEHNR, CDR2 FQNEAQ, per germline (reference sequence). The length of the CDR3 is 14 residues. DNA for the CDR3: TGTGCCAGCAGCTTACCCCTTCTAACCCACGAGCAGTACTTC. It yields the protein CASSLPLLTHEQYF.

The rearrangement uses TRBV11-2 and TRBJ2-7; 9 nucleotides match TRBD1. The CDR3 has 16 residues. Germline V gene sequence: CDR1 SGHAT, CDR2 FQNNGV. V lost 1 base and J lost 1; bases outside the gene matches: 5. CDR3 loop: CASSLAGQGRSYEQYF. CDR3 DNA: TGTGCCAGCAGCTTAGCGGGACAGGGTAGATCCTACGAGCAGTACTTC. The whole variable domain, remainder taken from reference TRBV11-2 and TRBJ2-7, is EAGVAQSPRYKIIEKRQSVAFWCNPISGHATLYWYQQILGQGPKLLIQFQNNGVVDDSQLPKDRFSAERLKGVDSTLKIQPAKLEDSAVYLCASSLAGQGRSYEQYFGPGTRLTVT.

The CDR3 here is CASSLQGDTRGYTF. The CDR3 DNA follows: TGTGCCAGCAGCTTACAGGGGGACACGAGGGGCTACACCTTC. J is TRBJ1-2 and V is TRBV5-5; TRBD1 matches at 8 bases. The CDR3 consists of 14 residues. Germline CDR1 SGHKS, CDR2 YYEKEE (reference sequence). Germline trimming cut 2 bases from V and 8 bases from J; bases unmatched to any gene: 8. Full variable domain (rest looked up from reference TRBV5-5 and TRBJ1-2): DAGVTQSPTHLIKTRGQQVTLRCSPISGHKSVSWYQQVLGQGPQFIFQYYEKEERGRGNFPDRFSARQFPNYSSELNVNALLLGDSALYLCASSLQGDTRGYTFGSGTRLTVV.

The rearrangement uses TRBV7-3 and TRBJ1-5; D perhaps matches TRBD1 (5 bases). Germline lookup yields CDR1 SGHTA and CDR2 FQGTGA. The V end lost 4 bases, the J end lost 7 bases, and 11 bases lay between the germline ends. This CDR3 is built from 13 residues. The CDR3 protein is CASSSWQGQPQHF. CDR3 bases: TGTGCCAGCAGCTCATGGCAGGGCCAGCCCCAGCATTTT.

The CDR3 DNA reads as TGTGCCAGCAGCGTAGCAGGGGGAGGGGGAGATACGCAGTATTTT. It yields the protein CASSVAGGGGDTQYF. The chain combines TRBV9 with TRBJ2-3; the D gene could be TRBD1 or TRBD2 (7 bases each). Between the trimmed V and J ends, which lost 0 bases and 5 bases, there was a span of 13 bases. This CDR3 has 15 amino acids. Germline V CDR1 and CDR2: SGDLS, YYNGEE.

This clone was seen a handful of times. The V and J genes are TRBV11-2 and TRBJ1-1; weak D call: TRBD1 (6 bases). Per germline, CDR1 SGHAT and CDR2 FQNNGV. The CDR3 is 14 residues long. V was shortened by 3 bases and J by 7 bases, with 15 bases between the two germline ends. This CDR3 reads CASSFGGFFFEAFF. The CDR3 nucleotides are TGTGCCAGCAGCTTTGGGGGCTTCTTTTTTGAAGCTTTCTTT.

The V call is TRBV10-3, the J call TRBJ2-1; TRBD2 matches at 14 bases. V shed 10 bases, J shed 0 bases, and the junction held 8 bases outside the gene matches. The CDR3 is made up of 17 amino acids. Germline loops: CDR1 ENHRY, CDR2 SYGVKD. Here the CDR3 reads CASRLAGGDSSYNEQFF. The CDR3 DNA reads as TGTGCCAGTCGACTAGCGGGAGGGGACAGCTCCTACAATGAGCAGTTCTTC.

J is TRBJ1-1 and V is TRBV28, with TRBD1 matching 9 bases. The CDR3 extends over 17 amino acids. In germline, CDR1 is MDHEN, CDR2 SYDVKM. With V trimmed by 5 bases and J by 4 bases, 14 bases remained unmatched. CDR3 nucleotide sequence: TGTGCCAGCAGTCCCCATGGGGGGGGACAGGGCACCACTGAAGCTTTCTTT. Amino acid sequence: CASSPHGGGQGTTEAFF.

The rearrangement links TRBV5-4 to TRBJ2-7; D possibly corresponds to TRBD2 (6 bases). The CDR3 has 15 amino acids. Germline CDR1 is SGHNT and CDR2 is YYREEE (reference sequence). V lost 2 bases and J lost 2, with 14 bases in between. The CDR3 loop is CASSFGSGAPYEQYF. The CDR3 DNA follows: TGTGCCAGCAGCTTTGGTAGCGGAGCGCCCTACGAGCAGTACTTC.

This clone was counted once. The genes are TRBV19 and TRBJ1-1, with D maybe TRBD1 (6 bases). The CDR3 is 14 amino acids. Germline V lookup: CDR1 LNHDA, CDR2 SQIVND (reference sequence). The V end lost 6 bases, the J end lost 0 bases, and 11 bases lay between the germline ends. CDR3 region: CASRPRQVNTEAFF. The CDR3 DNA is TGTGCCAGTAGACCCCGACAGGTGAACACTGAAGCTTTCTTT.

The chain combines TRBV2 with TRBJ2-2, with 9 nucleotides matching TRBD1. CDR1 SNHLY and CDR2 FYNNEI come from the germline V gene. With 6 bases clipped from V and 0 bases from J, the junction kept 2 bases outside the gene matches. The CDR3 sequence is 15 residues long. The CDR3 DNA sequence: TGTGCCAGCAGAAGACAGGGGGCGAACACCGGGGAGCTGTTTTTT. Translated, it gives CASRRQGANTGELFF. Using reference TRBV2 and TRBJ2-2 for the parts outside the CDR3, the full variable domain is EPEVTQTPSHQVTQMGQEVILRCVPISNHLYFYWYRQILGQKVEFLVSFYNNEISEKSEIFDDQFSVERPDGSNFTLKIRSTKLEDSAMYFCASRRQGANTGELFFGEGSRLTVL.

The J gene is TRBJ1-5, the V gene TRBV28; the match to TRBD1 covers 9 bases. Trimming cost V 6 bases and J 0 bases; bases outside gene matches: 3. This CDR3 is 15 amino acids long. The V gene's germline CDR1 is MDHEN and CDR2 SYDVKM. Here the CDR3 DNA reads TGTGCCAGCAGGGGACAGGGATATAGCAATCAGCCCCAGCATTTT. Translating it yields CASRGQGYSNQPQHF.